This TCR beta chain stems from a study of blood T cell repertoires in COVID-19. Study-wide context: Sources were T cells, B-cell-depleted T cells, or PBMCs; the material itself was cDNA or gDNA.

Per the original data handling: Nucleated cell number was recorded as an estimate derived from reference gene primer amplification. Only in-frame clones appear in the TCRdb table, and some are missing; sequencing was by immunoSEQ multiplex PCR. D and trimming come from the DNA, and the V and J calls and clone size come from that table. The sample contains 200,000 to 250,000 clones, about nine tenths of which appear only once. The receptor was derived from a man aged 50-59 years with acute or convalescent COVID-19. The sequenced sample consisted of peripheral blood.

CDR3 residues: CASSLGLPQGGYTF. Here the CDR3 DNA reads TGTGCCAGCAGCTTGGGGCTCCCCCAGGGTGGCTACACCTTC. The chain has TRBV5-4 and TRBJ1-2; D might be TRBD1 (5 bases). The CDR3 has 14 amino acids. Looked up from germline, CDR1 is SGHNT and CDR2 is YYREEE (reference sequence). Trimming left V 0 bases short and J 7 bases short, with 13 bases between.